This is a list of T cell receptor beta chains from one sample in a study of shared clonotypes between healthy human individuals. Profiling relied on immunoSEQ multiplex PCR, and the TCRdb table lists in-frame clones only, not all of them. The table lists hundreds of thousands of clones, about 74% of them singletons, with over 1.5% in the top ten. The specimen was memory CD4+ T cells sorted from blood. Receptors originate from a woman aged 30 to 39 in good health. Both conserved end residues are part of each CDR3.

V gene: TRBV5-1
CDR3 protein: CASSLSGTGFGYTF

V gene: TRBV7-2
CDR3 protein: CASSRDLTSSYEQYF

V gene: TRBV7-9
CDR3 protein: CASSTPGQHYGYTF

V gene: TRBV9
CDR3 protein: CASSSEGGQPQHF

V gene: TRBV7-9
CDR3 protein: CASSSGLTYDNEQFF

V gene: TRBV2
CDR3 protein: CASSLQRVNRHF

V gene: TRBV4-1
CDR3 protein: CASSRSGQGSNEQYF

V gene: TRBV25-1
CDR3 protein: CASSSQGEEQYF

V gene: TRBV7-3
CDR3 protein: CATKTDWNTGELFF

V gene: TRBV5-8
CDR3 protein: CASSWMGTGELFF

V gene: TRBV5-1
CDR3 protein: CASSLAPGASNQPQHF

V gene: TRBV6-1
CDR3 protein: CASSTTGTGGYEQYF

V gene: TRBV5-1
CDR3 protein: CASSRSSGSYNEQFF

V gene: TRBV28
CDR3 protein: CASSLSGGGSGEQYF